The rows below give T cell receptor beta chains drawn from one sample of a study of T cells of healthy individuals. Each CDR3 protein gets one entry after TCRdb re-called the 5' RACE reads with MiXCR. Of nearly 100,000 distinct CDR3 sequences listed, 17% are singletons. All receptors come from a human donor in good health. Both conserved end residues are part of each CDR3. A D gene is named only where the DNA matches it firmly. Some rows have no size entry. The others give once, few or many, or a class for an expanded clone.

j_call d_call clone_size v_call cdr3_aa cdr3_nt
TRBJ1-5 . . TRBV18 CASSPDRTGFGNQPQHF TGTGCCAGCTCACCCGATCGAACCGGTTTCGGGAATCAGCCCCAGCATTTT
TRBJ2-1 . few TRBV11-2 CASTTTRVLKEQFF TGTGCCAGCACGACTACGCGTGTCCTTAAGGAGCAGTTCTTC
TRBJ2-1 . . TRBV28 CASSMGFRGGQFF TGTGCCAGCAGTATGGGCTTTAGGGGGGGGCAGTTCTTC
TRBJ2-5 . . TRBV12-3/TRBV12-4 CASSLGEIRGETQYF TGTGCCAGCAGTTTAGGCGAGATTAGGGGAGAGACCCAGTACTTC
TRBJ2-7 . . TRBV3-1 CASSLHEWNEQYF TGTGCCAGCAGCCTACACGAGTGGAACGAGCAGTACTTC
TRBJ1-5 . . TRBV28 CASILTGGNQPQHF TGTGCCAGCATTCTGACTGGGGGCAATCAGCCCCAGCATTTT
TRBJ1-3 . many TRBV28 CASSRQLGNTIYF TGTGCCAGCAGCCGACAGCTTGGAAACACCATATATTTT
TRBJ1-5 . many TRBV6-2/TRBV6-3 CASSFFGGNQPQHF TGTGCCAGCAGTTTTTTCGGGGGAAATCAGCCCCAGCATTTT
TRBJ2-5 . . TRBV29-1 CSVGRMSQETQYF TGCAGCGTTGGTAGGATGTCACAAGAGACCCAGTACTTC
TRBJ2-2 . many TRBV12-3/TRBV12-4 CASSLRAYAGELFF TGTGCCAGCAGTTTAAGGGCCTATGCCGGGGAGCTGTTTTTT
TRBJ2-5 TRBD1 . TRBV20-1 CSAQGQQETQYF TGCAGTGCTCAGGGACAGCAAGAGACCCAGTACTTC
TRBJ2-7 . few TRBV7-2 CASRDATYEQYF TGTGCCAGCCGCGACGCGACCTACGAGCAGTACTTC
TRBJ2-1 . few TRBV6-5 CASSYSISGQTFF TGTGCCAGCAGTTACTCGATATCAGGACAGACGTTCTTC
TRBJ2-7 . . TRBV28 CASSMKGTPHEQYF TGTGCCAGCAGTATGAAAGGTACCCCCCACGAGCAGTACTTC
TRBJ2-7 TRBD1 . TRBV7-9 CASSSQGALEQYF TGTGCCAGCAGCTCCCAGGGGGCGCTGGAGCAGTACTTC
TRBJ2-7 TRBD2 few TRBV20-1 CSASRGGLTPIYEQYF TGCAGTGCCTCACGGGGGGGCCTTACCCCGATCTACGAGCAGTACTTC
TRBJ1-5 . . TRBV12-3/TRBV12-4 CASSTQGYQPQHF TGTGCCAGCAGTACGCAGGGTTATCAGCCCCAGCATTTT
TRBJ2-2 TRBD2 many TRBV5-1 CASSVGLAGGIGELFF TGCGCCAGCAGCGTGGGACTAGCGGGAGGAATCGGGGAGCTGTTTTTT
TRBJ1-4 . few TRBV6-5 CASSYDSATNEKLFF TGTGCCAGCAGTTACGACAGTGCAACTAATGAAAAACTGTTTTTT
TRBJ1-5 TRBD1 few TRBV18 CASSPDRGVNQPQHF TGTGCCAGCTCACCGGACAGGGGGGTCAATCAGCCCCAGCATTTT
TRBJ2-1 TRBD2 many TRBV5-4 CASGTSGNLNNEQFF TGTGCCAGCGGGACTAGCGGCAACTTAAACAATGAGCAGTTCTTC
TRBJ2-7 TRBD2 many TRBV20-1 CSARSLAGGTYEQYF TGCAGTGCTAGGTCACTAGCGGGGGGCACCTACGAGCAGTACTTC
TRBJ2-2 TRBD2 few TRBV2 CASRMRREGTGELFF TGTGCCAGCCGTATGCGGCGGGAGGGCACCGGGGAGCTGTTTTTT
TRBJ2-3 . many TRBV10-3 CATARTSTDTQYF TGTGCCACCGCGCGGACTAGCACAGATACGCAGTATTTT
TRBJ2-1 TRBD2 . TRBV28 CASSPYPRTSGPNEQFF TGTGCCAGCAGCCCTTACCCCAGGACTAGCGGTCCCAATGAGCAGTTCTTC
TRBJ2-2 . few TRBV4-3 CASSQEGRDTGELFF TGCGCCAGCAGCCAAGAAGGGCGCGACACCGGGGAGCTGTTTTTT
TRBJ2-1 . many TRBV4-1 CASSQVGTSYNEQFF TGCGCCAGCAGCCAAGTAGGTACCTCCTACAATGAGCAGTTCTTC
TRBJ2-3 TRBD2 many TRBV20-1 CSAFIAGGPSTDTQYF TGCAGTGCGTTTATAGCGGGAGGGCCCAGCACAGATACGCAGTATTTT
TRBJ1-2 . . TRBV20-1 CSARDPPWGVSSYGYTF TGCAGTGCTAGAGATCCCCCATGGGGGGTGTCGAGCTATGGCTACACCTTC
TRBJ2-2 . . TRBV11-2 CASSANRAGELFF TGTGCCAGCAGCGCAAACAGGGCCGGGGAGCTGTTTTTT
TRBJ2-2 TRBD1 many TRBV4-3 CASSQAGQGVSTTGELFF TGCGCCAGCAGCCAGGCTGGACAGGGCGTGTCAACCACCGGGGAGCTGTTTTTT
TRBJ2-7 . many TRBV27 CASTEVPIEQYF TGTGCCAGCACCGAGGTTCCGATCGAGCAGTACTTC
TRBJ2-1 TRBD2 few TRBV28 CASRWTSINEQFF TGTGCCAGCAGGTGGACTAGCATCAATGAGCAGTTCTTC
TRBJ2-3 TRBD1 few TRBV28 CASSFQGARTDTQYF TGTGCCAGCAGTTTTCAGGGGGCGCGGACAGATACGCAGTATTTT
TRBJ2-7 . . TRBV7-9 CASSSDGSYEQYF TGTGCCAGCAGCTCGGATGGAAGTTACGAGCAGTACTTC
TRBJ2-1 TRBD2 . TRBV7-3 CASRSTSGLNEQFF TGTGCCAGCAGGTCTACTAGCGGTTTGAATGAGCAGTTCTTC
TRBJ2-7 . . TRBV7-2 CASSKTGTPSYEQYF TGTGCCAGCAGCAAAACCGGGACACCCTCCTACGAGCAGTACTTC
TRBJ1-4 . few TRBV12-3/TRBV12-4 CASSLETARGGEKLFF TGTGCCAGCAGTTTAGAGACAGCGCGGGGGGGTGAAAAACTGTTTTTT
TRBJ2-7 TRBD2 many TRBV4-1 CASSHGSGTSYYEQYF TGCGCCAGCAGCCACGGATCCGGGACTAGCTACTACGAGCAGTACTTC
TRBJ2-2 . . TRBV6-2/TRBV6-3 CASSYSRGTGELFF TGTGCCAGCAGTTACTCTCGGGGAACCGGGGAGCTGTTTTTT
TRBJ2-7 TRBD1 . TRBV28 CASRDSGTGNYEQYF TGTGCCAGCAGAGACTCCGGGACAGGTAACTACGAGCAGTACTTC
TRBJ2-7 . few TRBV20-1 CSASQREAYEQYF TGCAGTGCTAGTCAACGGGAAGCCTACGAGCAGTACTTC
TRBJ2-7 TRBD2 few TRBV7-2 CASSQGLAGGRVTYEQYF TGTGCCAGCAGCCAGGGACTAGCGGGGGGCCGGGTTACCTACGAGCAGTACTTC
TRBJ2-2 . . TRBV5-6 CASSLGTIGELFF TGTGCCAGCAGCTTGGGCACAATCGGGGAGCTGTTTTTT
TRBJ2-7 . once TRBV2 CASSEFGGFSYEQYF TGTGCCAGCAGTGAATTCGGCGGGTTCTCCTACGAGCAGTACTTC
TRBJ2-7 . many TRBV5-1 CASSFRGYEQYF TGCGCCAGCAGCTTCCGAGGATACGAGCAGTACTTC
TRBJ2-2 TRBD2 . TRBV7-2 CASSLTAGGTGELFF TGTGCCAGCAGCCTAACGGCGGGAGGAACCGGGGAGCTGTTTTTT
TRBJ1-5 . few TRBV19 CASSMEPGTPQPQHF TGTGCCAGTAGTATGGAACCTGGTACCCCGCAGCCCCAGCATTTT
TRBJ2-1 TRBD2 many TRBV29-1 CSVFPRLAGNEQFF TGCAGCGTTTTCCCTAGACTAGCGGGCAATGAGCAGTTCTTC
TRBJ2-2 . many TRBV24-1 CATSDFPGFTGELFF TGTGCCACCAGTGATTTCCCAGGGTTCACCGGGGAGCTGTTTTTT
TRBJ1-6 TRBD1 . TRBV12-3/TRBV12-4 CASSLGTGGISPLHF TGTGCCAGCAGTTTAGGGACAGGGGGTATTTCACCCCTCCACTTT
TRBJ1-1 TRBD1 . TRBV5-4 CASSLVRGPTEAFF TGTGCCAGCAGCTTGGTGAGGGGGCCCACTGAAGCTTTCTTT
TRBJ1-5 . few TRBV28 CASSLDSNFRGNQPQHF TGTGCCAGCAGTTTAGACAGTAATTTCAGGGGCAATCAGCCCCAGCATTTT
TRBJ2-5 TRBD2 few TRBV7-2 CASSFELVAGDEETQYF TGTGCCAGCAGCTTTGAGCTCGTAGCGGGAGACGAGGAGACCCAGTACTTC
TRBJ2-3 . few TRBV29-1 CSVEGAGGPTDTQYFGPHF .
TRBJ2-3 . . TRBV7-2 CASSSERPFSTQYF TGTGCCAGCAGCTCCGAGCGCCCATTCAGTACGCAGTATTTT
TRBJ2-5 . many TRBV11-2 CASSLLDSVQETQYF TGTGCCAGCAGCCTTCTAGACAGTGTCCAGGAGACCCAGTACTTC
TRBJ2-2 . . TRBV5-8 CASSEYPTGELFF TGTGCCAGCAGCGAGTATCCCACCGGGGAGCTGTTTTTT